These 21 T cell receptor beta chains came from one sample sequenced in a study of blood T cell repertoires in COVID-19. The assay was immunoSEQ multiplex PCR, and TCRdb's table has in-frame clones only and misses some. The profile covers 150,000 or so clones, with over 85% appearing a single time and 4.5% to 5.5% taken by the ten largest. Sequencing input: peripheral blood. Source of these receptors: a woman aged 50 to 60 with acute or convalescent COVID-19.

The rearrangement links TRBV7-8 to TRBJ1-1; no firm D call. This CDR3 spans 11 amino acids. V was pared by 1 base and J by 7 bases, with 4 bases between. The germline V gene encodes CDR1 SGHVS and CDR2 FQNEAQ. The CDR3 loop reads CASSLVDEAFF. CDR3 DNA: TGTGCCAGCAGCTTAGTAGATGAAGCTTTCTTT.

This chain links TRBV5-1 with TRBJ2-7, with 13 bases that match TRBD2. The germline CDR1 and CDR2 sequences are SGHRS and YFSETQ. The trim removed 0 bases at V and 1 base at J, leaving 1 base unmatched. This CDR3 is built from 16 residues. CDR3 protein: CASSLGTSGGSYEQYF. The CDR3 nucleotides are TGCGCCAGCAGCTTGGGGACTAGCGGGGGATCCTACGAGCAGTACTTC.

The rearrangement joins TRBV24-1 to TRBJ1-5; 9 bases line up with TRBD1. This CDR3 is built from 19 residues. The V segment lost 4 bases and the J segment 2 bases; nucleotides outside the gene matches: 14. Germline values: CDR1 KGHDR, CDR2 SFDVKD. The CDR3 bases are TGTGCCACCAGTGACACAAGGACAGGGGATTGGTGGGGCAATCAGCCCCAGCATTTT. This sequence encodes CATSDTRTGDWWGNQPQHF.

The rearrangement joins TRBV6-1 to TRBJ1-5, with a tentative D call TRBD1 (6 bases). The ends were cut back, 4 bases at V and 5 bases at J, with 18 bases in the middle. The CDR3 has 16 residues. The germline CDR1 and CDR2 sequences are MNHNS and SASEGT. The CDR3 nucleotides read TGTGCCAGCAGTGGGAGGCCCTGGGACACCCATCAGCCCCAGCATTTT. Its translation: CASSGRPWDTHQPQHF.

V gene TRBV11-1 combines with J gene TRBJ2-7; 7 positions match TRBD2. The CDR3 runs to 16 residues. Germline V lookup: CDR1 SGHAT, CDR2 FQDESV (reference sequence). The J segment lost 3 bases and the V segment lost 0 bases, leaving 8 bases of the junction unmatched. CDR3 sequence: CASSLASGRGSYEQYF. The CDR3 coding sequence is TGTGCCAGCAGCTTAGCGTCTGGGCGGGGGAGCTACGAGCAGTACTTC.

The CDR3 bases are TGTGCCAGCAGTTCCCGGACAGCAAAATATAATTCACCCCTCCACTTT. Translating it yields CASSSRTAKYNSPLHF. The rearrangement uses TRBV6-5 and TRBJ1-6; a weak D match, TRBD1 (6 bases). V was shortened by 4 bases and J by 4 bases, with 14 bases between the two germline ends. The CDR3 is 16 residues long. Germline CDR1 MNHEY, CDR2 SVGAGI.

The rearrangement joins TRBV18 to TRBJ1-5, with 8 bases fitting TRBD1. V shed 3 bases, J shed 6 bases, and the junction held 7 bases outside the gene matches. CDR1 is KGHSH and CDR2 is LQKENI in the germline V gene. The CDR3 loop spans 15 amino acids. The CDR3 nucleotides are TGTGCCAGCTCACCTTCTCAGGGGGCAGGTCAGCCCCAGCATTTT. It encodes CASSPSQGAGQPQHF.

The chain links TRBV14 to TRBJ1-2; D is uncertain. Germline V gene data show CDR1 as SGHDN and CDR2 as FVKESK. Trimming removed 4 bases from V and 6 bases from J, with 12 bases in between. CDR3 length: 13 amino acids. CDR3: CASSLGRLHGYTF. CDR3 nucleotide sequence: TGTGCCAGCAGCCTCGGGAGGCTCCATGGCTACACCTTC.

This clone was observed a handful of times. The V and J genes are TRBV5-1 and TRBJ1-2, with TRBD1 identical over 10 bases. The CDR3 runs to 15 residues. The V segment lost 4 bases and the J segment 6 bases; nucleotides outside the gene matches: 9. Germline V lookup: CDR1 SGHRS, CDR2 YFSETQ. CDR3 loop: CASSPPPDRGHGYTF. For the CDR3, the DNA is TGCGCCAGCAGCCCGCCCCCTGACAGGGGGCATGGCTACACCTTC.

The chain recombines TRBV5-4 with TRBJ1-1; no reliable D call. Germline V lookup: CDR1 SGHNT, CDR2 YYREEE (reference sequence). Trimming pared 3 bases from V and 4 bases from J, leaving 13 bases between. The CDR3 runs to 14 residues. The DNA of the CDR3 is TGTGCCAGCAGCTCGGAGGCTTCACTCACTGAAGCTTTCTTT. Protein: CASSSEASLTEAFF.

The gene calls are TRBV14 and TRBJ1-2, with D maybe TRBD1 (6 bases). CDR1 and CDR2 (germline): SGHDN, FVKESK. This CDR3 is built from 14 residues. Trimming removed 3 bases from V and 4 bases from J, with 12 bases in between. CDR3: CASSHRTDLYGYTF. The CDR3 DNA reads TGTGCCAGCAGCCACAGGACAGACCTCTATGGCTACACCTTC. The variable domain in full, with the rest retrieved from reference TRBV14 and TRBJ1-2, is EAGVTQFPSHSVIEKGQTVTLRCDPISGHDNLYWYRRVMGKEIKFLLHFVKESKQDESGMPNNRFLAERTGGTYSTLKVQPAELEDSGVYFCASSHRTDLYGYTFGSGTRLTVV.

This clone was seen once. The gene calls are TRBV6-2 or TRBV6-3 and TRBJ2-7; 7 bases map to TRBD1. The germline gives CDR1 MNHEY, CDR2 SVGEGT. Trimming cost V 8 bases and J 6 bases; bases outside gene matches: 7. The CDR3 consists of 12 residues. The CDR3 sequence is CASRPGQLEQYF. The CDR3 DNA follows: TGTGCCAGCCGCCCGGGACAGCTCGAGCAGTACTTC.

The chain is built from TRBV3-1 (or the pseudogene TRBV3-2) and TRBJ1-2; D gene unclear. The CDR3 spans 13 residues. Germline V CDR1 and CDR2: LGHDT, YNNKEL (reference sequence). V was trimmed by 4 bases and J by 8 bases, leaving 14 bases between them. CDR3 nucleotide sequence: TGTGCCAGCAGCCCAATCCCCGGAGGCGGCTACACCTTC. It codes for CASSPIPGGGYTF.

J is TRBJ1-3 and V is TRBV9; D possibly corresponds to TRBD1 (5 bases). Trimming took 2 bases from V and 1 from J, leaving 7 bases between them. Germline V lookup: CDR1 SGDLS, CDR2 YYNGEE. This CDR3 has 14 amino acids. The CDR3: CASSVQGSGNTIYF. DNA for the CDR3: TGTGCCAGCAGCGTTCAGGGTTCTGGAAACACCATATATTTT.

V gene TRBV9 combines with J gene TRBJ2-3; TRBD2 might be the D (5 bases). Germline CDR1 reads SGDLS; CDR2 reads YYNGEE. Between the trimmed V and J ends, which lost 3 bases and 4 bases, there was a span of 15 bases. The CDR3 contains 15 residues. DNA for the CDR3: TGTGCCAGCAGCGGGACTGTTAAACCACCAGATACGCAGTATTTT. This encodes CASSGTVKPPDTQYF.

This clone was found once. The sample holds other DNA sequences that translate to the same CDR3. The chain recombines TRBV27 with TRBJ2-7; possibly TRBD1 for D (5 bases). In germline, CDR1 is MNHEY, CDR2 SMNVEV (reference sequence). V lost 5 bases to trimming and J lost 3 bases, with 11 bases between them. This CDR3 comprises 13 residues. The CDR3 loop is CASSIQGSYEQYF. In nucleotides, the CDR3 is TGTGCCAGCAGTATTCAGGGTAGCTACGAGCAGTACTTC.

V is TRBV2 and J is TRBJ1-1; D remains unclear. CDR3 length: 13 residues. Germline CDR1 SNHLY, CDR2 FYNNEI. Trimming left V 8 bases short and J 10 bases short, with 20 bases between. CDR3 sequence: CASFPISGQRAFF. CDR3 coding DNA: TGTGCCAGCTTCCCTATTAGCGGCCAGCGAGCTTTCTTT.

This clone has only one observation. This chain links TRBV9 with TRBJ2-1; a weak D match, TRBD2 (5 bases). V lost 3 bases, J lost 5 bases, and 15 bases lay in between. The V gene's germline CDR1 is SGDLS and CDR2 YYNGEE. The CDR3 is made up of 15 amino acids. The CDR3 loop is CASSALASRDNEQFF. Here the CDR3 DNA reads TGTGCCAGCAGCGCCTTAGCGTCCCGAGACAATGAGCAGTTCTTC.

This clone occurred a few times. V and J are TRBV7-2 and TRBJ1-5, with D possibly TRBD1 on 5 matching bases. Germline V gene data show CDR1 as SGHTA and CDR2 as FQGNSA. Trimming left V 3 bases short and J 2 bases short, with 11 bases between. The CDR3 has 15 residues. The DNA for the CDR3 is TGTGCCAGCAGCTTTGGGAGGGGCGGCAATCAGCCCCAGCATTTT. Protein product: CASSFGRGGNQPQHF.

The CDR3 DNA is TGTGCCATCAGCCCTCTAGCGACGGGGACCGGGGAGCTGTTTTTT. Translation: CAISPLATGTGELFF. The chain links TRBV10-3 to TRBJ2-2; a possible D gene is TRBD2 (6 bases). The V gene lost 6 bases and the J gene lost 5 bases, with 16 bases spanning the gap. From germline, CDR1 is ENHRY and CDR2 SYGVKD. This CDR3 is 15 amino acids long.

This rearrangement joins TRBV9 to TRBJ1-2; 7 bases are shared with TRBD1. Trimming at V came to 4 bases and at J to 2 bases, leaving 2 bases not matched to a gene. Germline V gene data show CDR1 as SGDLS and CDR2 as YYNGEE. CDR3 length: 13 residues. The CDR3 protein is CASSPDRNYGYTF. The CDR3 bases are TGTGCCAGCAGCCCGGACAGGAACTATGGCTACACCTTC.